This T cell receptor beta chain came from a study of cytomegalovirus exposure and HLA in healthy donors. PCR employed 60 Vbeta and 13 Jbeta primers. TCRdb keeps only in-frame clones here, not all; method: immunoSEQ multiplex PCR. Here the sample spans under 300,000 clones, 80% to 95% being singletons. Sequenced: PBMCs. The clonotype originates from a girl aged 2 to 10 in good health and CMV-seronegative.

The CDR3 DNA is TGTGCCAGTAGTATAGGGGGCGTGAGCTCCTACGAGCAGTACTTC. It yields the protein CASSIGGVSSYEQYF. This rearrangement joins TRBV19 to TRBJ2-7, with D perhaps matching TRBD1 (5 bases). This CDR3 contains 15 residues. V gave up 1 base and J gave up 0 bases, with 10 bases separating them. CDR1 and CDR2 from the germline V gene are LNHDA and SQIVND (reference sequence).